This TCR beta chain came from a study of T cells expressing NK-cell markers (dated by TCRdb to 2020 to 2022). With respect to the entire study: Three sorted T-cell subsets (CD3+CD56+NKG2C+, CD3+CD56+NKG2C- and CD3+CD56-NKG2C+) from eight donors had their TCR beta-chain repertoires profiled. Among the eight sequenced donors, only one was HCMV-seronegative, while the other seven were HCMV-seropositive. The libraries were sequenced on Illumina HiSeq 2000/2500, MiSeq or NextSeq, producing 2 x 150 bp reads. Randomly selected healthy volunteers, three men and five women, were used as the eight sequenced donors.

HCMV serostatus was determined by detecting HCMV-specific IgG in serum with a commercial ELISA kit. Peripheral blood mononuclear cells were isolated from blood by Ficoll density gradient centrifugation. The sequencer was an Illumina HiSeq 2000. 5'RACE template switching, by which a universal primer site and unique molecular identifiers were added, was used to make TCR beta cDNA libraries. Synthesis of cDNA was primed from the TCR beta constant segment and was followed by two consecutive PCR amplification steps. Turning to the authors' computational methods: Reads were demultiplexed and grouped by UMI with MIGEC, and clonotypes were assembled and quantified with MiTCR. To exclude erroneous sequences, any TCR cDNA sequence not supported by at least two reads was discarded. The tcR package was used for downstream repertoire analysis, and clonotypes were matched across fractions by CDR3 nucleotide sequence plus V segment. VDJmatch was used to annotate antigen specificity against VDJdb, with one amino acid substitution in CDR3 allowed. Following TCRdb reprocessing, every CDR3 protein sequence forms one entry, and DNA is not provided. The authors' filters were not applied to this entry. This sample's records show 550,000 or so distinct CDR3 sequences. The ten largest clonotypes hold approximately 3.6% of the sample.

Inclusive of the bounding cysteine and phenylalanine, the CDR3 is 20 residues long. No DNA accompanies this entry. CDR1 and CDR2 are read off the germline V gene (reference sequence) as DFQATT and SNEGSKA. As concerns this clonotype: The antigen it recognizes is unknown.

Findings and caveats that apply to the study as a whole: Whether the expanded NKG2C-expressing T cell clones were specific for HCMV antigens remained unclear. Those dominant clonotypes were again the most abundant among CD3+CD56-NKG2C+ cells in a handful of donors, at about 25-65%. For five or six donors, the dominant CD3+CD56+NKG2C+ clonotypes were among the top 10 CD8+ clonotypes and accounted for about 1.0-8% of CD8+ T cells.

The receptor comes from a man aged 18 to 29 in good health. Donor details come from another sample of the same person, matched by shared clones. Sequencing input: blood T cells: a sorted CD56 or NKG2C T cell subset, CD4+ or CD8+ T cells, or bulk PBMC T cells (not recorded which). The chain is assembled from TRBV20-1 and TRBJ2-1. The CDR3 region reads CSARETGSLSAGTTDNEQFF.